The clone carrying this TCR beta chain was counted only a few times. This entry belongs to a study of blood T cell repertoires in COVID-19. In the study's own analysis: Reference gene primer amplification gave nucleated cell count estimates. The assay was immunoSEQ multiplex PCR, and TCRdb's table has in-frame clones only and misses some. The DNA was the basis for D and trimming; V, J and clone size are from that table. This sample has some 250,000 clones; around 86% occur once, and the top ten carry about 7.1%. Trimming removed 4 bases from V and 5 bases from J, with 15 bases in between. The CDR3 is made up of 14 amino acids. Germline CDR1 SGDLS, CDR2 YYNGEE.

The origin of this receptor is a woman aged 70 to 79 with active or convalescent COVID-19. The J gene is TRBJ1-1, the V gene TRBV9; tentative D call: TRBD1 (5 bases). Sequencing was carried out using peripheral blood. The CDR3 nucleotides are TGTGCCAGCAGCCCCCGGAGGGAGGGGACTGAAGCTTTCTTT. Encoded protein: CASSPRREGTEAFF. Filled out from reference TRBV9 and TRBJ1-1, the complete variable domain reads DSGVTQTPKHLITATGQRVTLRCSPRSGDLSVYWYQQSLDQGLQFLIQYYNGEERAKGNILERFSAQQFPDLHSELNLSSLELGDSALYFCASSPRREGTEAFFGQGTRLTVV.